These 11 T cell receptor beta chains were all obtained from the same sample, sequenced in a study of T cells in Graves' hyperthyroidism and ophthalmopathy. RNA transcripts provided the source from which TCR beta CDR3 regions were amplified. The HTBI primer set was used in a first-round RT-PCR of the TCR CDR3. TCRdb re-called the multiplex PCR reads with MiXCR, one entry per CDR3 protein. In the table there are under 400,000 distinct CDR3 sequences, 13% to 15% of which are singletons. The material sequenced was blood. These receptors came from a woman in her sixties with Graves' ophthalmopathy.

This clonotype was seen repeatedly, ten times or more. The chain links TRBV3-1 to TRBJ2-1; D is ambiguous. Germline CDR1 and CDR2: LGHDT and YNNKEL (reference sequence). The CDR3 contains 11 residues. Trimming stripped 0 bases from V and 8 bases from J, with 2 bases between. CDR3 loop: CASSQDDEQFF. CDR3 nucleotide sequence: TGTGCCAGCAGCCAAGACGATGAGCAGTTCTTC.

The chain links TRBV19 to TRBJ2-1; the D call may be TRBD1 or TRBD2 (5 bases each). Germline values: CDR1 LNHDA, CDR2 SQIVND (reference sequence). The CDR3 loop spans 16 amino acids. Between the trimmed V and J ends, which lost 1 base and 2 bases, there was a span of 12 bases. This chain's CDR3 is CASSIGGTLAYNEQFF. In DNA, the CDR3 is TGTGCCAGTAGTATAGGGGGGACCCTAGCCTACAATGAGCAGTTCTTC.

This clonotype has a handful of counts. V usage is TRBV11-2 and J usage is TRBJ2-7; D is possibly TRBD1 (5 bases). Germline lookup yields CDR1 SGHAT and CDR2 FQNNGV. CDR3 length: 16 residues. V was cut by 1 base and J by 0 bases, with 13 bases left in between. The CDR3 is CASSLGGGHRSYEQYF. DNA of the CDR3: TGTGCCAGCAGCTTAGGGGGTGGACACCGCTCCTACGAGCAGTACTTC. The variable domain in full, completed from reference TRBV11-2 and TRBJ2-7, reads EAGVAQSPRYKIIEKRQSVAFWCNPISGHATLYWYQQILGQGPKLLIQFQNNGVVDDSQLPKDRFSAERLKGVDSTLKIQPAKLEDSAVYLCASSLGGGHRSYEQYFGPGTRLTVT.

This clonotype was seen at least ten times. Here the CDR3 reads CASSLEGGSGDNSPLHF. The DNA for the CDR3 is TGCGCCAGCAGCTTGGAGGGCGGCAGTGGGGATAATTCACCCCTCCACTTT. This chain joins TRBV5-1 and TRBJ1-6, with D unresolved. Trimming pared 0 bases from V and 5 bases from J, leaving 15 bases between. This CDR3 region has 17 residues. Germline CDR1 and CDR2: SGHRS and YFSETQ.

As to this clonotype: The junction and the germline gene differ at one end; a read error may be behind it. The chain is built from TRBV7-9 and TRBJ2-5, with 7 bases identical to TRBD1. The CDR3 length is 15 residues. The germline gives CDR1 SEHNR, CDR2 FQNEAQ (reference sequence). The CDR3 reads CASSQEDRTRETQYF. CDR3 nucleotide sequence: TGCGCCAGCAGCCAAGAGGACAGGACCCGGGAGACCCAGTACTTC.

This clonotype appeared many times. The V and J genes are TRBV20-1 and TRBJ1-6, with a weak D call TRBD1 (6 bases). Germline CDR1 and CDR2: DFQATT and SNEGSKA (reference sequence). The CDR3 covers 15 residues. The V end was cut by 0 bases, the J end by 9 bases, with 15 bases between. In DNA form, the CDR3 reads TGCAGTGCTAGAGATCTGCAGGGGATTCGTTCACCCCTCCACTTT. The encoded protein is CSARDLQGIRSPLHF.

This clonotype has ten or more counts. The chain combines TRBV11-2 with TRBJ2-3; D unclear. Germline CDR1 reads SGHAT; CDR2 reads FQNNGV. CDR3 size: 15 residues. The ends were cut back, 0 bases at V and 0 bases at J, with 7 bases in the middle. The DNA for the CDR3 is TGTGCCAGCAGCTTAGATCCGGGTAGCACAGATACGCAGTATTTT. Translating it yields CASSLDPGSTDTQYF. The full variable domain, its missing parts supplied by reference TRBV11-2 and TRBJ2-3, is EAGVAQSPRYKIIEKRQSVAFWCNPISGHATLYWYQQILGQGPKLLIQFQNNGVVDDSQLPKDRFSAERLKGVDSTLKIQPAKLEDSAVYLCASSLDPGSTDTQYFGPGTRLTVL.

The chain carries TRBV28 and TRBJ1-4; D is perhaps TRBD1 (5 bases). The CDR3 is 15 amino acids. CDR1 is MDHEN, CDR2 SYDVKM, per germline. V gave up 1 base and J gave up 6 bases, with 12 bases separating them. Here the CDR3 DNA reads TGTGCCAGCAGTTTATTGGGGCAGAAATATGAAAAACTGTTTTTT. Translated, it gives CASSLLGQKYEKLFF.

The chain has TRBV6-1 and TRBJ1-6; D gene unclear. Germline V CDR1 and CDR2: MNHNS, SASEGT. The CDR3 consists of 13 residues. Trimming pared 1 base from V and 6 bases from J, leaving 4 bases between. CDR3 sequence reads: CASSEVSNSPLHF. The DNA for the CDR3 is TGTGCCAGCAGTGAAGTATCTAATTCACCCCTCCACTTT.

This clonotype was detected many times. CDR3 sequence (DNA): TGTGCCAGCTCACTACGCACAGATACGCAGTATTTT. Protein sequence: CASSLRTDTQYF. The genes are TRBV18 and TRBJ2-3; D unclear. Germline assignment: CDR1 KGHSH and CDR2 LQKENI. The CDR3 is 12 residues long. Trimming left V 4 bases short and J 1 base short, with 3 bases between.

This clonotype occurred a few times. The chain employs TRBV12-5 and TRBJ2-1; 14 nucleotides line up with TRBD2. Trimming removed 6 bases from V and 4 bases from J; junction bases left unmatched: 2. Germline V gene sequence: CDR1 LGHNT, CDR2 FRNRAP. This CDR3 has 15 residues. The CDR3 reads CASGRTSGRYNEQFF. CDR3 DNA: TGTGCTAGTGGCCGGACTAGCGGGAGGTACAATGAGCAGTTCTTC.